This record covers a single TCR beta chain. This clonotype was seen only a few times. Its recognized antigen is unknown. Base qualities are not recorded, but no much larger clone differs from it by a single base. This entry belongs to a study of CD8 T cells in ankylosing spondylitis (TCRdb year 2017). With respect to the entire study: To find TCR variants linked to disease, the study profiled T cell receptor beta repertoires in ankylosing spondylitis patients and healthy donors. Peripheral blood was sampled, and synovial fluid was also collected from ankylosing spondylitis patients. In total, the full study cohort was made up of some 110 healthy donors and 25 ankylosing spondylitis patients. What the authors observed across the whole study: A CD8+ phenotype was shown by the disease-linked clones, which were found at relatively low frequencies in peripheral blood. Blood from ankylosing spondylitis patients appeared to be characterized by a TCR beta motif composed of eight or nine highly homologous amino acid variants. The disease-linked clones were reported to be significantly enriched in matched synovial fluid samples from ankylosing spondylitis patients. Some TCR beta motif variants had previously been reported in synovial fluid and blood of reactive arthritis patients, which suggested common disease-initiation mechanisms.

The V and J ends are trimmed by 0 bases and 16 bases, leaving 13 bases between them. Measured from the cysteine to the phenylalanine, the CDR3 is 12 residues long. Solely the CDR3 DNA is kept, with 36 bases framed from the first base. From the germline V gene (reference sequence), CDR1 is LGHDT and CDR2 is YNNKEL. These reads were obtained on an Illumina HiSeq 2500. Quantitative 5'-RACE with molecular barcodes was used to prepare TCR beta libraries. From the authors' description of their analysis: Disease-linked TCR variants were identified with a new computational method built on a probabilistic model of VDJ rearrangement. TCRdb trimmed public reads at Q25 via fastp, called clones via MiXCR and kept in-frame beta chains. Every CDR3 protein is listed once, alongside the most common genes and DNA of its rows. None of the V and J calls come from the authors' own analysis; TCRdb made them. The sample contains over 100,000 distinct CDR3 sequences, approximately 10% of them found a single time. The top ten clones comprise roughly 4.5% of the sample.

The TCR comes from a female donor with ankylosing spondylitis or in good health (not recorded which). Material: blood, either unsorted or a sorted T cell fraction (not recorded which). The rearranged chain carries TRBV3-1 and TRBJ2-1, with the D gene call left open. The DNA reads TGTGCCAGCAGCCAAGATTGGGGTATAGCCTTCTTC. The translation is CASSQDWGIAFF.